This TCR beta chain is drawn from a study of Ad26.COV2.S vaccination and SARS-CoV-2 variants. For the study at large: Vaccine-arm donor from the placebo-controlled COV1001 Ad26.COV2.S trial.

Germline V CDR1 and CDR2: LNHDA, SQIVND (reference sequence). The CDR3 spans 14 residues. With 9 bases removed from V and 1 base from J, the gap between germline ends came to 15 bases. For this clone: Its specificity is not known.

Clones were sequenced by immunoSEQ multiplex PCR, and TCRdb holds only the in-frame ones, with some missing. The table shows roughly 400,000 clones, with approximately 90% occurring only once. Findings of the study overall: Substantial breadth was reportedly displayed by spike-specific CD8+ and CD4+ T cell responses after vaccination.

Sample treatment: around 19 received Ad26.COV2.S at low or high dose, single or two shots; 5 received placebo; per-sample allocation not given. On day 63 after the first injection, vaccine and placebo recipients gave samples. The rearrangement joins TRBV19 to TRBJ2-5, with D perhaps being TRBD1 or TRBD2 (5 bases each). The origin of this receptor is a person between 18 and 65 years old who received the Ad26.COV2.S COVID-19 vaccine or a placebo. The input for sequencing was peripheral blood, taken in a trial of Ad26.COV2.S vaccine versus placebo. The CDR3 DNA reads TGTGCCAGCCGGATGTTTGGGGGCCAAGAGACCCAGTACTTC. The encoded protein is CASRMFGGQETQYF.